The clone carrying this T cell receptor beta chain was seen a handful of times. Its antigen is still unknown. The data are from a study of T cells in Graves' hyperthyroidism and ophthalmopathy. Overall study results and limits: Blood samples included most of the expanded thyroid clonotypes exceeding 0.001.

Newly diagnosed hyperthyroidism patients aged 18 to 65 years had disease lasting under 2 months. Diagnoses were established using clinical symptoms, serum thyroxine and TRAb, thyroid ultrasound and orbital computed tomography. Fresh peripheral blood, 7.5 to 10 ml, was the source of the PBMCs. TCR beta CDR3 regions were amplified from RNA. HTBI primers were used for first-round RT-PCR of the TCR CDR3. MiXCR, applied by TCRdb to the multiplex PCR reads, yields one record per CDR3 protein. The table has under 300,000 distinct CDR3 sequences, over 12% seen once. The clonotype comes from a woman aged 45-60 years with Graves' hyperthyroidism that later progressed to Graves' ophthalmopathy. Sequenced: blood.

In DNA, the CDR3 is TGTGCCAGCAGCCGACGTGATTCTGGGGCCAACGTCCTGACTTTC. Amino acids: CASSRRDSGANVLTF. The chain joins TRBV12-3 or TRBV12-4 to TRBJ2-6; D unclear. The CDR3 consists of 15 residues. V gave up 6 bases and J gave up 1 base, with 10 bases separating them.